Following are 11 T cell receptor beta chains from one sample sequenced in a study of tumour-infiltrating T cells in Burkitt lymphoma. Clones were read by immunoSEQ multiplex PCR, and TCRdb kept only the in-frame ones, dropping some. The sample consists of about 1,600 clones, approximately 17% of them appearing once. Material: tumor tissue. The receptors were sampled from a human donor with diffuse large B-cell lymphoma.

This clone was counted a few times. The V and J genes are TRBV18 and TRBJ2-7; D ambiguous. CDR3 length: 13 amino acids. The V gene lost 5 bases and the J gene lost 1 base, with 9 bases spanning the gap. Germline V CDR1 and CDR2: KGHSH, LQKENI. CDR3 nucleotides: TGTGCCAGCTCATTCTTAACTTCCTACGAGCAGTACTTC. It codes for CASSFLTSYEQYF.

The chain employs TRBV4-2 and TRBJ2-7; 7 bases are shared with TRBD1. Germline lookup yields CDR1 LGHNA and CDR2 YNFKEQ. The V gene end was trimmed by 3 bases and the J gene end by 2 bases; junction bases not matched to a gene: 13. The CDR3 is made up of 17 amino acids. CDR3 protein: CASSQPVGTATPYEQYF. As DNA, the CDR3 is TGTGCCAGCAGCCAGCCCGTAGGGACAGCAACGCCCTACGAGCAGTACTTC.

This clone has more than one count but fewer than ten. The chain combines TRBV30 with TRBJ1-1, with 9 nucleotides matching TRBD1. J lost 10 bases, V lost 1 base, and 4 bases had no gene match. The germline V gene encodes CDR1 GTSNPN and CDR2 SVGIG (reference sequence). The CDR3 contains 12 residues. The CDR3 DNA is TGTGCCTGGAGTGCGAACAGGGGGCGAGCTTTCTTT. The encoded protein is CAWSANRGRAFF. Supplemented by reference TRBV30 and TRBJ1-1, the full variable domain reads SQTIHQWPATLVQPVGSPLSLECTVEGTSNPNLYWYRQAAGRGLQLLFYSVGIGQISSEVPQNLSASRPQDRQFILSSKKLLLSDSGFYLCAWSANRGRAFFGQGTRLTVV.

V is TRBV27 and J is TRBJ2-7, with 14 bases that match TRBD2. The CDR3 is 17 residues long. Germline V CDR1 and CDR2: MNHEY, SMNVEV (reference sequence). V was pared by 6 bases and J by 7 bases, with 14 bases of the junction left unmatched. The CDR3 loop reads CASSRLAGGYTAREQYF. CDR3 bases: TGTGCCAGCAGCCGACTAGCGGGAGGGTACACGGCTCGGGAGCAGTACTTC.

The chain couples TRBV7-9 to TRBJ2-4; D may match TRBD1 or TRBD2 (6 bases each). With 5 bases removed from V and 4 bases from J, the gap between germline ends came to 12 bases. Per germline, CDR1 SEHNR and CDR2 FQNEAQ (reference sequence). This CDR3 is built from 14 residues. The CDR3 loop is CASSRGLGKNIQYF. The CDR3 DNA reads as TGTGCCAGCAGCCGGGGGCTAGGGAAAAACATTCAGTACTTC. Supplemented by reference TRBV7-9 and TRBJ2-4, the full variable domain reads DTGVSQNPRHKITKRGQNVTFRCDPISEHNRLYWYRQTLGQGPEFLTYFQNEAQLEKSRLLSDRFSAERPKGSFSTLEIQRTEQGDSAMYLCASSRGLGKNIQYFGAGTRLSVL.

The V call is TRBV6-1, the J call TRBJ2-1; D is unresolved. V was shortened by 6 bases and J by 10 bases, with 16 bases between the two germline ends. Germline CDR1 is MNHNS and CDR2 is SASEGT. The CDR3 spans 13 residues. CDR3 DNA sequence: TGTGCCAGCAGAGAGGATGGCCCCCCCGAGCAGTTCTTC. Amino acids: CASREDGPPEQFF.

The chain joins TRBV19 to TRBJ2-5; 9 bases match TRBD1. Per the germline V gene, CDR1 is LNHDA and CDR2 is SQIVND (reference sequence). The CDR3 length is 15 residues. V lost 0 bases and J lost 7; bases outside the gene matches: 6. In nucleotides, the CDR3 is TGTGCCAGTAGTATAGAACCGACAGGGGGTACGACCCAGTACTTC. It codes for CASSIEPTGGTTQYF.

There are a few counts of this clone. J is TRBJ2-7 and V is TRBV4-2; 8 nucleotides align to TRBD2. The CDR3 consists of 13 residues. The V segment lost 1 base and the J segment 6 bases; nucleotides outside the gene matches: 2. In germline, CDR1 is LGHNA, CDR2 YNFKEQ. This CDR3 reads CASSQAGGPEQYF. Here the CDR3 DNA reads TGTGCCAGCAGCCAAGCGGGAGGGCCCGAGCAGTACTTC.

This clone appeared a few times. The rearrangement links TRBV5-6 to TRBJ2-7, with no clear D. V dropped 2 bases and J dropped 4 bases, with 16 bases sitting between them. From germline, CDR1 is SGHDT and CDR2 YYEEEE. This CDR3 comprises 15 residues. CDR3 in amino acids: CASSFMAATTYEQYF. CDR3 DNA: TGTGCCAGCAGCTTCATGGCGGCTACTACTTACGAGCAGTACTTC.

Here the CDR3 DNA reads TGTGCCTGGACTCTCGGGAGAACCTACGAGCAGTACTTC. Translation gives CAWTLGRTYEQYF. The chain carries TRBV30 and TRBJ2-7; D might be TRBD2 (6 bases). The CDR3 sequence is 13 residues long. With 4 bases removed from V and 2 bases from J, the gap between germline ends came to 12 bases. Germline CDR1 GTSNPN, CDR2 SVGIG (reference sequence). Supplemented by reference TRBV30 and TRBJ2-7, the full variable domain reads SQTIHQWPATLVQPVGSPLSLECTVEGTSNPNLYWYRQAAGRGLQLLFYSVGIGQISSEVPQNLSASRPQDRQFILSSKKLLLSDSGFYLCAWTLGRTYEQYFGPGTRLTVT.

The chain carries TRBV7-9 and TRBJ1-4, with D maybe TRBD1 (6 bases). The CDR3 is made up of 12 amino acids. Germline lookup yields CDR1 SEHNR and CDR2 FQNEAQ (reference sequence). Trimming stripped 5 bases from V and 11 bases from J, with 12 bases between. CDR3 bases: TGTGCCAGCAGCCACGAGGGGGATAAACTGTTTTTT. Its protein is CASSHEGDKLFF.